This TCR beta chain was recorded in a study of early T cells in non-severe SARS-CoV-2 infection. This clonotype was counted a few times. In germline, CDR1 is SQVTM, CDR2 ANQGSEA. The CDR3 has 13 residues. Losses at the gene ends were 5 bases for V and 4 bases for J; bases not matched to a gene: 3. Researchers attached unique molecular identifiers to individual cDNA molecules. TCRdb called the 5' RACE reads again in MiXCR, with one record for every CDR3 protein. The sample holds 80,000 or so distinct CDR3 sequences, roughly a sixth seen once. This sequence was found in an adult who was a healthcare worker with PCR-confirmed SARS-CoV-2 infection or an uninfected control (not recorded which). The sample consisted of whole blood. The genes are TRBV29-1 and TRBJ2-2; TRBD1 matches at 8 bases. CDR3 coding DNA: TGCAGCGTTAGACAGGGGATCACCGGGGAGCTGTTTTTT. As protein: CSVRQGITGELFF.